The text below deals with one TCR beta chain. The data were taken from a study of blood T cell repertoires in COVID-19. Study details: Sites in the United States, Italy and Spain provided acute and convalescent COVID-19 samples. T cells, B-cell-depleted T cells, or PBMCs provided the cDNA or gDNA that served as material.

How the authors handled the data: Estimation of nucleated cell counts was performed using reference gene primer amplification. The assay was immunoSEQ multiplex PCR, and TCRdb's table has in-frame clones only and misses some. V and J calls and clone size are those listed in that table; D and trimming were worked out from the DNA. The table shows some 200,000 clones, with around 80% occurring only once. The sequence was obtained from a man under 40 with active or convalescent COVID-19. The sample consisted of peripheral blood.

CDR3 DNA sequence: TGTGCCAGCAGTTCTGACAATAGGAACACTGAAGCTTTCTTT. This sequence encodes CASSSDNRNTEAFF. The genes are TRBV27 and TRBJ1-1, with D unresolved. This CDR3 has 14 amino acids. V was cut by 4 bases and J by 1 base, with 10 bases left in between. In germline, CDR1 is MNHEY, CDR2 SMNVEV (reference sequence).